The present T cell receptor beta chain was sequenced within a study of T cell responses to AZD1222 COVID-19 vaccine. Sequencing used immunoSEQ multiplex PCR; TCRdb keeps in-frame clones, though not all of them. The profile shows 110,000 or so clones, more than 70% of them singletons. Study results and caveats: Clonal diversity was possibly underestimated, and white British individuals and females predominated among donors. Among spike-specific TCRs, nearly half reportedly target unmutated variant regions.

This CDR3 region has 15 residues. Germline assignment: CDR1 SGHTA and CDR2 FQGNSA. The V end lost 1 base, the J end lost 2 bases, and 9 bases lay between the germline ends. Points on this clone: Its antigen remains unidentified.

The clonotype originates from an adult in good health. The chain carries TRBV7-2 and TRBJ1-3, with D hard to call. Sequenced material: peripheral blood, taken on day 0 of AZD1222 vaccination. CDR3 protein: CASSLEERPGNTIYF. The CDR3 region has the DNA TGTGCCAGCAGCTTAGAAGAAAGGCCTGGAAACACCATATATTTT.